What follows is one T cell receptor beta chain and its context. Which antigen it targets is not known. No base-level quality is on record; no much larger clone is a single base apart. Library creation used the immunoSEQ multiplex PCR assay. For the multiplex PCR, a mixture combining 60 forward primers for TCR Vbeta segments and 13 reverse primers for TCR Jbeta segments was used. The CDR3 region of rearranged TCR beta genes was amplified from genomic DNA by a multiplex PCR assay. The Illumina HiSeq System was used to sequence the amplified TCR beta libraries as 87-base-pair reads. The original methods were these. A later analysis counted approximately 76 million unique TCR beta chains across the 690 or so repertoires, and roughly 11 million of these chains were shared by at least two donors. A nearest-neighbor algorithm error-corrected the raw reads and collapsed the reads into unique sequences, merging closely related sequences to remove PCR and sequencing errors. CDR3 sequences were aligned to IMGT reference sequences to assign V, D and J gene segments. For a sequence to be retained, a match of at least six nucleotides was required to both a V gene segment and a J gene segment. A rearrangement counted as productive if the CDR3 had no stop codons and remained in frame with V and J, and every other rearrangement counted as non-productive. CDR3 was defined by IMGT convention, running from the second conserved V-encoded cysteine to the conserved J-encoded phenylalanine. The earlier analysis of about 610 of the donors excluded sequences that lacked an unambiguous match to a single V gene segment. An earlier analysis of a few hundred of the donors classified V segments as functional when productive rearrangements were above 56.7% and as segregating when the standard deviation between donors was above 5%. A statistical classification framework was built to diagnose cytomegalovirus status from the catalog of TCR beta chain sequences. In a later analysis, TCR nucleotide sequences were compared against IMGT/GENE-DB human TR gene sequences so that V and J genes could be assigned. In a later analysis, CDR3 sequences and most-parsimonious VDJ recombination scenarios were assigned using the TCRdist pipeline. In a later analysis, each TCR beta chain was defined by its CDR3 amino acid sequence together with its V-gene family, and reads without a unique V-gene family were excluded. As a way to deal with suspected cross-contamination and a sequencing artifact, a later analysis dropped hundreds of nucleotide sequences that were highly shared and had low generation probability. A later analysis calculated a clonal expansion index for each public chain from normalized within-repertoire ranks of inferred template counts. In a later analysis, generation probabilities were computed with a VDJ recombination model fitted to out-of-frame rearrangements, and the resulting probabilities were checked against IGoR. Hypergeometric tests were used in a later analysis to score TCR-TCR, TCR-HLA and TCR-CMV co-occurrence, with a repertoire-size bias correction applied to the TCR pairs. To estimate false discovery rates, a later analysis permuted the HLA or CMV assignments 20 times. In a later analysis, co-occurring TCRs were grouped using DBSCAN, and TCRdist sequence similarity was added for clustering within HLA-allele-positive subsets. Co-occurrence clustering excluded repertoires with fewer than 30,000 or more than 120,000 public chains, plus five with anomalous nucleotide sharing. TCRdb provides this immuneACCESS table in a form limited to in-frame rearrangements. Some clones are lacking; in checked studies, under half of them reflect an unresolved V gene, and why the rest are absent is not known. D and trimming were read from the DNA, whereas the V and J calls and clone size are those reported in that table. In all, the sample holds approximately 100,000 clones, and approximately 81% of those were seen once. Jointly, the top ten make up roughly 13% of the sample.

The cohort consisted of 600 to 700 healthy bone marrow donors. All cohort members were sampled while nominally healthy, although unrecorded immune exposures were likely present. The donor tested CMV seropositive and was one of the 289 seropositive cohort members. Each donor provided a peripheral blood sample, and peripheral blood mononuclear cells were used for TCR beta sequencing. Genomic DNA extraction from the blood cell samples was performed with the Qiagen DNeasy Blood Extraction Kit. The record originates from a study of cytomegalovirus exposure and HLA in healthy donors (dated by TCRdb to about 2017). With regard to the full study: According to an earlier analysis of several hundred of the donors, 150 million to 200 million T cells yielded roughly 110 million unique TCR beta sequences and about 300 Gb of sequence data. Roughly 300 gigabases of sequencing data and 78 million or so unique TCR sequences were included in an early release covering 550 to 650 HLA-typed donors. Of the roughly 400 genotyped donors, approximately 80% were placed in the genetic ancestry cluster associated with self-reported Caucasian donors. The study aimed to test whether cataloging public T cell receptors could reveal signatures of past pathogen exposure. The study profiled the T cell repertoires of 500 to 800 subjects by immunosequencing and related them to cytomegalovirus serostatus. In addition to the first cohort of several hundred subjects, a separate validation cohort of 120 different subjects was used. To predict cytomegalovirus infection status, the study combined high-throughput TCR immunosequencing, statistical association of individual TCRs with disease status, and machine learning. To study patterns of TCR occurrence, a later analysis re-analyzed previously published TCR beta repertoires from several hundred donors and added high-resolution HLA genotyping. Rather than drawing on any new phenotypic data, the later analysis identified candidate immune exposures from TCR beta sequences and the way those sequences occurred across donors. To decide whether each TCR beta V gene segment behaved as functional or pseudogenic, an earlier analysis of 587 of the donors relied on high-throughput TCR beta sequencing. Donor age, sex, ethnicity and CMV serostatus were compiled alongside the repertoire data. A later genetic analysis used genome-wide SNP genotypes for about 55% of the 666 donors, treating that subset as a discovery cohort. Every discovery cohort repertoire had been produced on one sequencing platform. HLA typing included class I and class II loci at four-digit resolution. The number of typed donors differed by locus: roughly 620-630 for A, B, C, DRB1 and DQB1; approximately 540 for DQA1; approximately 610 for DPA1; and roughly 450 for DPB1. A handful of DR-DQ haplotypes were handled as single units for association and clustering because linkage in the cohort was strong. Among about 390 genotyped donors of the cohort, an average of approximately 250,000 unique TCR beta nucleotide sequences were sequenced per donor, roughly a sixth of them non-productive. Paper-wide results and their limitations: In both the original and validation cohorts, the classifier was reported to diagnose cytomegalovirus status with high specificity and sensitivity. In a later analysis, several top co-occurrence clusters were reported to appear linked to parvovirus B19, influenza, CMV and Epstein-Barr virus. In an earlier analysis of some 500 of the donors, most TCR beta V segments appeared in productive rearrangements about 87% or about 30% of the time, broadly matching IMGT annotations. In vitro tests confirmed that a few of the cytomegalovirus-associated TCR beta chains recognize cytomegalovirus antigens. According to the authors, the approach could potentially be generalized to other disease states and immunological phenotypes. A further reported finding was that TCR beta sequences accurately predicted the HLA-A and HLA-B alleles for most subjects in the first cohort. Most TCR sequences were observed very rarely across donors, whereas some public TCRs were present in many individuals. The presence/absence analyses assumed that sequencing depth was roughly uniform across donors, and that assumption may not be true. Correlated functional status among segregating V segments might reflect linkage disequilibrium, but an unknown experimental factor could not be ruled out. Because counts were too low, seventeen rarely observed V segments, including chromosome 9 orphons, were excluded from the earlier analysis of about 500 of the donors. Because HLA typing was missing for some donors at each locus, association tests included only the typed subset. According to a later genetic analysis, donors in an Asian-associated ancestry cluster had fewer N-insertions in productive TCRs than the approximately 610-donor mean. This cohort had only TCR beta chains sequenced, and the lack of alpha or paired-chain data limited which features could be detected. According to a later analysis, TCR association rates differed among HLA loci, with DRB1 alleles showing the most associated TCRs and HLA-C alleles showing the fewest. A cluster of highly shared sequence variants was judged likely to represent a technical artifact of the sequencing pipeline. Most CMV-associated TCR beta chains appeared to be HLA-restricted in a later analysis, and the HLA associations seemed to be driven largely by CMV exposure. A later genetic analysis associated a missense DCLRE1C variant with V-gene and J-gene trimming of TCR beta chains, and an independent cohort replicated the association. CMV serostatus was the only immune exposure information available for the cohort. The study gave a list of about 170 TCR beta chains associated with cytomegalovirus. In a later analysis, HLA-associated TCR beta chains were found to be more clonally expanded and to have lower generation probabilities than equally common non-associated chains. A later analysis associated 15,000 to 20,000 TCR beta sequences with specific HLA alleles at a false discovery rate of 0.05. When HLA alleles, especially DR and DQ, strongly co-occurred, attributing TCR associations to individual alleles was difficult.

The sequenced sample consisted of PBMCs. The receptor's source is a male donor in good health and CMV-seropositive.

Here is the DNA: TGTGCCAGCAGTGAATTGGGACAATTCCAAGAGACCCAGTACTTC. Its protein reads: CASSELGQFQETQYF. The V and J genes are TRBV2 and TRBJ2-5; TRBD1 could be the D gene, as 6 bases match. Per the germline V gene, SNHLY is the CDR1 and FYNNEI is the CDR2. The cysteine opens and the phenylalanine closes a CDR3 of 15 amino acids. Of all the DNA, just the CDR3 is kept, 45 bases in frame from base 1. The V end loses 2 bases and the J end loses 1 base, and a stretch of 11 bases separates them.